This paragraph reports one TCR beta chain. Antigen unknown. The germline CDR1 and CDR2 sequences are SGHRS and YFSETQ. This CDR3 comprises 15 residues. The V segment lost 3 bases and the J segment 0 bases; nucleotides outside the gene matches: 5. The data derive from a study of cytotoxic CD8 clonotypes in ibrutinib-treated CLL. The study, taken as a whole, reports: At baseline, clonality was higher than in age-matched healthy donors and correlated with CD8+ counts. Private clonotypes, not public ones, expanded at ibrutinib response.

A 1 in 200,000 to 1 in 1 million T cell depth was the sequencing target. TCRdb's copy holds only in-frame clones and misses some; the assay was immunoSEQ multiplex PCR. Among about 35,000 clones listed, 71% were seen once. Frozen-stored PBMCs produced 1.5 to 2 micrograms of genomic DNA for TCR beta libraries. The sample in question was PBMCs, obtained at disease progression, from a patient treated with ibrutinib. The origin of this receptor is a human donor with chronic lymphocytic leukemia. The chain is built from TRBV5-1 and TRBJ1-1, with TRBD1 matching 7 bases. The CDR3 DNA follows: TGCGCCAGCAGCTCGGGACAGAGTTTGAACACTGAAGCTTTCTTT. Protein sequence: CASSSGQSLNTEAFF.